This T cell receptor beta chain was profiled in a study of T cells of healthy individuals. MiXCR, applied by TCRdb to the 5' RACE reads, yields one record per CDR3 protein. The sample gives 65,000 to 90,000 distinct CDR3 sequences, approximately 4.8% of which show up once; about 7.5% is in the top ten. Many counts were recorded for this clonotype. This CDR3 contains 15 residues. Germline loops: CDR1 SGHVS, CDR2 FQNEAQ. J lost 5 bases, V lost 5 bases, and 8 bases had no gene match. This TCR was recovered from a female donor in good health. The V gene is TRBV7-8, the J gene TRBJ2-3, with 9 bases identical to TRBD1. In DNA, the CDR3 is TGTGCCAGCAGCACCGGGACAGGGCCAAAAGATACGCAGTATTTT. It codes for CASSTGTGPKDTQYF.